This T cell receptor beta chain was identified in a study of blood T cell repertoires in COVID-19. Overall study: Acute and convalescent COVID-19 samples came from the United States, Italy and Spain.

V lost 1 base and J lost 7; bases outside the gene matches: 8. The CDR3 is made up of 16 amino acids. Per germline, CDR1 SGHVS and CDR2 FNYEAQ. Assay used: immunoSEQ multiplex PCR; TCRdb lists only in-frame clones, some missing. Of about 63,000 clones in the sample, more than 80% were seen once. This sequence originates from a woman between 40 and 50 years old with acute COVID-19. The sample taken for sequencing was PBMCs or T cells enriched from blood (not recorded which). V usage is TRBV7-6 and J usage is TRBJ2-2; 8 positions agree with TRBD2. The DNA for the CDR3 is TGTGCCAGCAGCTTAGTGGCGGGAGGCGTCGTCGGGGAGCTGTTTTTT. Protein: CASSLVAGGVVGELFF.